The text below deals with one T cell receptor beta chain. Original handling: Researchers report that nucleated cell counts were estimated from reference gene primer amplification. The protocol was immunoSEQ multiplex PCR, while the TCRdb copy is restricted to in-frame clones and leaves out a portion. V, J and clone size were drawn from that table, and D and trimming were deduced from the DNA. The sample lists tens of thousands of clones, roughly two thirds occurring once. This specimen comes from a study of blood T cell repertoires in COVID-19. As for the study in general: COVID-19 samples collected from the United States, Italy and Spain covered acute and convalescent phases.

Patients of the Seattle cohort, enrolled during active infection, were followed longitudinally. The V segment lost 5 bases and the J segment 7 bases; nucleotides outside the gene matches: 5. Germline CDR1 SGHTA, CDR2 FQGNSA. The CDR3 totals 16 residues. This chain uses TRBV7-2 with TRBJ2-1; 16 bases map to TRBD2. The sequencing sample was made of peripheral blood. This TCR derives from a woman in her 70s with COVID-19, enrolled during active disease. The CDR3 bases are TGTGCCAGCAGCCCGCAGGGACTAGCGGGGGGGAATGAGCAGTTCTTC. Its protein product is CASSPQGLAGGNEQFF.